These 13 T cell receptor beta chains were all obtained from the same sample, sequenced in a study of OX40 agonist ivuxolimab in advanced cancers. Repertoires were generated with immunoSEQ multiplex PCR, while TCRdb's copy carries only in-frame clones and drops some. The sample records about 55,000 clones, around 86% being singletons. Sequences were derived from CD4+ or CD8+ T cells sorted from blood, sampled in a trial of the OX40 agonist ivuxolimab. These receptors were taken from an adult with an advanced solid tumor such as melanoma, head and neck, liver or kidney cancer.

V and J are TRBV10-2 and TRBJ1-5, with D maybe TRBD1 (5 bases). The V end lost 9 bases, the J end lost 3 bases, and 12 bases lay between the germline ends. Germline V gene lookup returns CDR1 WSHSY and CDR2 SAAADI. The CDR3 has 13 amino acids. CDR3 protein: CASNQGPNQPQHF. In DNA, the CDR3 is TGCGCCAGTAATCAGGGACCCAATCAGCCCCAGCATTTT.

This sequence joins TRBV4-3 and TRBJ2-1, with D possibly TRBD1 on 5 matching bases. Germline V gives CDR1 LGHNA, CDR2 YSLEER. V was pared by 0 bases and J by 0 bases, with 12 bases between. CDR3 length: 17 amino acids. In nucleotides, the CDR3 is TGCGCCAGCAGCCAAGATCCTGACAGCCGCTCCTACAATGAGCAGTTCTTC. As protein: CASSQDPDSRSYNEQFF.

The rearrangement uses TRBV7-8 and TRBJ2-1, with TRBD2 identical over 9 bases. CDR1 is SGHVS, CDR2 FQNEAQ, per germline. V gave up 5 bases and J gave up 8 bases; unmatched junction bases: 10. CDR3 length equals 15 residues. CDR3 bases: TGTGCCAGCAGCCAACTCAGCGGGGGGTATTATGAGCAGTTCTTC. Translating it yields CASSQLSGGYYEQFF.

V usage is TRBV7-9 and J usage is TRBJ1-6; 9 positions match TRBD1. The V gene's germline CDR1 is SEHNR and CDR2 FQNEAQ (reference sequence). The CDR3 contains 17 residues. With V trimmed by 5 bases and J by 10 bases, 15 bases remained unmatched. As DNA, the CDR3 is TGTGCCAGCAGCCCGCCGAGGGGACAGGGACGTGGATCACCCCTCCACTTT. Its protein product is CASSPPRGQGRGSPLHF.

The chain has TRBV9 and TRBJ2-3, with D unresolved. This CDR3 is 12 amino acids long. Germline lookup yields CDR1 SGDLS and CDR2 YYNGEE. V was trimmed by 3 bases and J by 2 bases, leaving 4 bases between them. CDR3 amino acids: CASSEITDTQYF. In nucleotides, the CDR3 is TGTGCCAGCAGCGAAATCACAGATACGCAGTATTTT.

The J gene is TRBJ1-5, the V gene TRBV19; the D gene is possibly TRBD1 (5 bases). The V gene's germline CDR1 is LNHDA and CDR2 SQIVND (reference sequence). The germline V and J ends were trimmed by 6 bases and 0 bases, with 9 bases remaining between them. This CDR3 comprises 14 residues. The CDR3 bases are TGTGCCAGTAGCCAGACAGTTAGCAATCAGCCCCAGCATTTT. It codes for CASSQTVSNQPQHF.

The rearrangement links TRBV19 to TRBJ1-2, with no clear D. Germline V gene lookup returns CDR1 LNHDA and CDR2 SQIVND (reference sequence). The length of the CDR3 is 14 residues. Trimming stripped 1 base from V and 4 bases from J, with 10 bases between. The CDR3: CASSIGLGVYGYTF. CDR3 DNA sequence: TGTGCCAGTAGTATAGGCCTCGGGGTCTATGGCTACACCTTC.

The chain carries TRBV7-8 and TRBJ2-1; D is uncertain. This CDR3 contains 16 residues. Germline assignment: CDR1 SGHVS and CDR2 FQNEAQ. The V end was cut by 7 bases, the J end by 0 bases, with 16 bases between. Here the CDR3 reads CASTPVGSSSYNEQFF. The CDR3 bases are TGTGCCAGCACCCCTGTGGGTTCGAGCTCCTACAATGAGCAGTTCTTC.

V is TRBV6-6 and J is TRBJ1-3; D gene unclear. Deletions cut 6 bases from V and 4 bases from J, with 10 bases between. Germline CDR1 reads MNHNY; CDR2 reads SVGAGI (reference sequence). The CDR3 is 13 residues long. CDR3 sequence: CASSRTVGNTIYF. In nucleotides, the CDR3 is TGTGCCAGCAGCAGGACGGTAGGAAACACCATATATTTT.

This clone has just a few counts. This sequence joins TRBV6-6 and TRBJ2-7, with TRBD1 identical over 9 bases. CDR3 length: 13 residues. The V segment lost 4 bases and the J segment 4 bases; nucleotides outside the gene matches: 2. CDR1 and CDR2 (germline): MNHNY, SVGAGI (reference sequence). The CDR3 coding sequence is TGTGCCAGCAGTTCCGGGACAGGGTACGAGCAGTACTTC. This codes for CASSSGTGYEQYF.

This clone was seen only a few times. The chain combines TRBV5-8 with TRBJ2-7; D gene unclear. V lost 8 bases, J lost 2 bases, and 5 bases lay in between. The length of the CDR3 is 10 residues. Looked up from germline, CDR1 is SGHTS and CDR2 is YDEGEE. CDR3: CARGPYEQYF. In nucleotides, the CDR3 is TGTGCCAGAGGGCCCTACGAGCAGTACTTC.

V and J are TRBV6-5 and TRBJ2-7, with TRBD2 identical over 12 bases. The ends lost 6 bases at V and 2 bases at J; junction bases unmatched: 5. This CDR3 is 15 amino acids long. Per the germline V gene, CDR1 is MNHEY and CDR2 is SVGAGI. CDR3 nucleotide sequence: TGTGCCAGCAGAGTACTAGCGGGGGGTACCTACGAGCAGTACTTC. Residues: CASRVLAGGTYEQYF.

V and J are TRBV29-1 and TRBJ2-3, with 8 bases aligning to TRBD2. This CDR3 comprises 16 residues. CDR1 is SQVTM, CDR2 ANQGSEA, per germline. The junction had 11 bases not matched to a gene; V was cut back by 3 bases and J by 3 bases. CDR3 nucleotides: TGCAGCGTTGACCAAGCGGGGGCTAGCGGGACAGATACGCAGTATTTT. It is translated as CSVDQAGASGTDTQYF.